This TCR beta chain was documented in a study of post-analysis software for immune sequencing data. Regarding this clonotype: Its matching antigen is unknown.

The library was made from cDNA and included unique molecular identifiers. About 540,000 cDNA molecules were obtained from roughly 1.1 to 9.2 million T cells. TCRdb reprocessed the PCR reads via MiXCR and lists one record per CDR3 protein. This sample has around 700,000 distinct CDR3 sequences, with 59% found just once. The CDR3 sequence is 16 residues long. Germline V gene lookup returns CDR1 MGHRA and CDR2 YSYEKL. V lost 3 bases, J lost 11 bases, and 18 bases stayed unmatched. Study-wide results and caveats: Compared with controls, patients showed significantly lower normalized Chao1 diversity. By F measure, samples from a shared preparation batch strongly co-clustered. Four or five TRBV segments were more frequent in patients than controls; TRBV5-6, TRBV5-1 and TRBV20-1 belonged to this group.

This receptor was taken from a girl under 10 years old with multiple sclerosis. The rearrangement joins TRBV4-1 to TRBJ2-5, with 7 bases lining up with TRBD2. What was sequenced was blood. The DNA for the CDR3 is TGCGCCAGCAGCCACTCCGGGACTACTCCATCCAATGAGCAGTACTTC. Its translation: CASSHSGTTPSNEQYF.